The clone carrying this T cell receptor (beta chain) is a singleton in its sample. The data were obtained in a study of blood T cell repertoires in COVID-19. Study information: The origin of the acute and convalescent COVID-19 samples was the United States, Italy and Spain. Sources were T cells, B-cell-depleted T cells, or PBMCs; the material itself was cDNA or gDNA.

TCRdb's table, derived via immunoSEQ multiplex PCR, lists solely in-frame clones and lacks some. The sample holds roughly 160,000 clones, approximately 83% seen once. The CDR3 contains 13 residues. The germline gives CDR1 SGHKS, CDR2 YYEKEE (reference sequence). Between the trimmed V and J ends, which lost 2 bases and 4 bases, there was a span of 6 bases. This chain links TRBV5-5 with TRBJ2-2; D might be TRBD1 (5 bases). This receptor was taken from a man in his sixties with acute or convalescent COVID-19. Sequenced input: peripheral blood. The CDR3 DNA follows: TGTGCCAGCAGCTTTCAGGGCACCGGGGAGCTGTTTTTT. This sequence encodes CASSFQGTGELFF.